This TCR beta chain was observed in a study of CD8 T cells in ankylosing spondylitis. General study findings and limits: Before this, some motif variants had been reported in reactive arthritis synovial fluid and blood.

Trimming cost V 0 bases and J 6 bases, with 7 bases left between them. In germline, CDR1 is SGDLS, CDR2 YYNGEE. CDR3 size: 12 residues. A single record per CDR3 protein comes from TCRdb applying MiXCR to the 5' RACE reads. Found here are 250,000 to 400,000 distinct CDR3 sequences, around 10% of them singletons; the top ten hold roughly 9%. This clonotype was seen ten or more times. Its antigen is not identified. This sequence joins TRBV9 and TRBJ2-7, with a possible D match to TRBD1 (5 bases). Specimen: blood, either unsorted or a sorted T cell fraction (not recorded which). This receptor was obtained from a female donor with ankylosing spondylitis or in good health (not recorded which). The CDR3 coding sequence is TGTGCCAGCAGCGTAGCCCAGGGCGAGCAGTACTTC. Translated: CASSVAQGEQYF.